The rows below give T cell receptor beta chains drawn from one sample of a study of response to subunit inactivated influenza vaccine. TCRdb passed the RT-PCR reads through MiXCR, listing each CDR3 protein once. This table has about 830,000 distinct CDR3 sequences, about 18% appearing once. The source was PBMCs from blood, collected about 5 days after vaccination. These receptors all come from a man aged 45-65 years who received an inactivated influenza vaccine. Each CDR3 is given with its conserved first and last residue. A D gene is named only where the DNA matches it firmly. Only part of the rows carry a size: once, few, many, or a class if the clone is expanded.

v_gene	d_gene	j_gene	abundance	CDR3aa	CDR3nt
TRBV21-1	.	TRBJ1-1	few	CASSKDGRGPNTEAFF	TGTGCCAGCAGCAAAGACGGCAGGGGGCCAAACACTGAAGCTTTCTTT
TRBV29-1	TRBD2	TRBJ2-7	many	CSVRTGGSYEQYF	TGCAGCGTTCGTACGGGGGGATCCTACGAGCAGTACTTC
TRBV27	.	TRBJ2-3	few	CASSTGPYTDTQYF	TGTGCCAGCAGTACCGGGCCTTACACAGATACGCAGTATTTT
TRBV29-1	TRBD1	TRBJ2-1	.	CSVAEGTGPYNEQFF	TGCAGCGTTGCAGAGGGGACAGGTCCCTACAATGAGCAGTTCTTC
TRBV7-6	TRBD1	TRBJ2-7	.	CASSLTGTGVEQYF	TGTGCCAGCAGCTTGACCGGGACAGGGGTTGAGCAGTACTTC
TRBV7-9	.	TRBJ2-5	.	CASSPGYQQETQYF	TGTGCCAGCAGCCCCGGATACCAACAAGAGACCCAGTACTTC
TRBV20-1	TRBD1	TRBJ1-4	many	CSARLRQGDEKLFF	TGCAGTGCTAGATTGCGACAGGGGGATGAAAAACTGTTTTTT
TRBV10-3	.	TRBJ1-1	few	CATIYRQGHTEAFF	TGTGCCACTATTTACCGTCAGGGCCACACTGAAGCTTTCTTT
TRBV7-9	TRBD1	TRBJ1-2	.	CASFRGQGPYTF	TGTGCCAGCTTCCGGGGACAGGGGCCCTACACCTTC
TRBV12-3/TRBV12-4	.	TRBJ2-3	few	CASSQRHNHYPTDTQYF	TGTGCCAGCAGTCAAAGACATAATCACTATCCCACAGATACGCAGTATTTT
TRBV20-1	TRBD2	TRBJ2-3	.	CSASTSGTRTDTQYF	TGCAGTGCTAGTACTAGCGGTACCCGCACAGATACGCAGTATTTT
TRBV5-1	TRBD2	TRBJ2-3	few	CASVRVAGATDTQYF	TGCGCCAGCGTTCGGGTCGCGGGAGCCACAGATACGCAGTATTTT
TRBV20-1	.	TRBJ2-5	.	CSANGASDQETQYF	TGCAGTGCTAATGGGGCTAGCGACCAAGAGACCCAGTACTTC
TRBV6-5	.	TRBJ1-4	.	CASSYSWTHEKLFF	TGTGCCAGCAGTTACTCGTGGACACATGAAAAACTGTTTTTT
TRBV6-2/TRBV6-3	.	TRBJ2-6	few	CASSYSSLRRGVSGANVLTF	TGTGCCAGCAGTTACTCAAGCCTGCGGCGGGGCGTGTCTGGGGCCAACGTCCTGACTTTC
TRBV12-3/TRBV12-4	.	TRBJ1-4	few	CASSPGAKLFF	TGTGCCAGCAGTCCCGGGGCAAAACTGTTTTTT
TRBV3-1	.	TRBJ2-7	many	CASSPGPQGEQYF	TGTGCCAGCAGTCCGGGACCGCAAGGCGAGCAGTACTTC
TRBV4-3	.	TRBJ2-2	few	CASSQGHLNTGELFF	TGCGCCAGCAGCCAAGGGCATCTGAACACCGGGGAGCTGTTTTTT
TRBV10-3	TRBD1	TRBJ2-5	few	CAISESVLRDSGETQYF	TGTGCCATCAGTGAGTCAGTGCTCAGGGACAGTGGGGAGACCCAGTACTTC
TRBV12-3/TRBV12-4	.	TRBJ1-6	.	CASSSAAGPYNSPLHF	TGTGCCAGCAGTTCCGCGGCGGGTCCCTATAATTCACCCCTCCACTTT
TRBV12-3/TRBV12-4	TRBD1	TRBJ2-2	few	CASRTTGAVGELFF	TGTGCCAGCAGAACCACAGGGGCGGTCGGGGAGCTGTTTTTT
TRBV7-9	.	TRBJ2-5	.	CASSGPGQVQETQYF	TGTGCCAGCAGTGGCCCGGGTCAGGTGCAAGAGACCCAGTACTTC
TRBV10-3	TRBD2	TRBJ2-1	.	CAISERLAGPYNEQFF	TGTGCCATCAGTGAGAGACTAGCGGGACCCTACAATGAGCAGTTCTTC
TRBV20-1	.	TRBJ2-7	few	CSAEGLSYEQYF	TGCAGTGCTGAGGGACTTTCCTACGAGCAGTACTTC
TRBV21-1	.	TRBJ2-7	few	CASSKEDSGRLWEQYF	TGTGCCAGCAGCAAAGAGGATAGCGGGAGGCTCTGGGAGCAGTACTTC
TRBV4-1	.	TRBJ1-5	few	CASSQAQGVGNQPQHF	TGCGCCAGCAGCCAAGCACAGGGAGTAGGCAATCAGCCCCAGCATTTT
TRBV5-1	TRBD1	TRBJ2-3	.	CASSFRQGRQDTQYF	TGCGCCAGCAGCTTCCGACAGGGTCGTCAAGATACGCAGTATTTT
TRBV7-9	TRBD2	TRBJ2-7	.	CASTPRTSGNEQYF	TGTGCCAGCACCCCCCGGACTAGCGGGAACGAGCAGTACTTC
TRBV9	TRBD1	TRBJ2-7	few	CASSGTGGPFDEQYF	TGTGCCAGCAGCGGTACAGGGGGCCCATTCGACGAGCAGTACTTC
TRBV19	.	TRBJ1-4	few	CASSRLQGGEKLFF	TGTGCCAGTAGTAGATTACAGGGTGGTGAAAAACTGTTTTTT
TRBV20-1	.	TRBJ1-5	many	CSARVSAGNQPQHF	TGCAGTGCTAGAGTTTCAGCGGGCAATCAGCCCCAGCATTTT
TRBV15	.	TRBJ2-7	few	CATSRDLQTYEQYF	TGTGCCACCAGCAGAGATTTACAGACCTACGAGCAGTACTTC
TRBV6-2/TRBV6-3	.	TRBJ1-5	.	CASSYDSLRQPQHF	TGTGCCAGCAGTTACGATTCTTTGAGGCAGCCCCAGCATTTT
TRBV7-2	TRBD1	TRBJ2-3	few	CASSLVGTGRADTQYF	TGTGCCAGCAGCTTAGTAGGGACAGGGCGCGCAGATACGCAGTATTTT
TRBV29-1	TRBD2	TRBJ2-1	.	CSVERARSGLAANEQFF	TGCAGCGTTGAAAGGGCACGGTCCGGACTAGCTGCTAATGAGCAGTTCTTC
TRBV7-8	TRBD1	TRBJ1-5	few	CASSKSRDRGLQPQHF	TGTGCCAGCAGCAAATCCCGGGACAGGGGGCTTCAGCCCCAGCATTTT
TRBV29-1	.	TRBJ2-1	.	CSVGGGFF	TGCAGCGTCGGGGGAGGGTTCTTC
TRBV7-2	TRBD2	TRBJ2-1	.	CASSSIAGGNNEQFF	TGTGCCAGCAGCTCTATAGCGGGGGGGAACAATGAGCAGTTCTTC
TRBV5-1	.	TRBJ2-7	few	CASSLALAGQFTYEQYF	TGCGCCAGCAGCTTGGCCCTGGCAGGTCAGTTTACCTACGAGCAGTACTTC
TRBV20-1	TRBD2	TRBJ2-5	few	CSAAGDLQETQYF	TGCAGTGCGGCGGGGGACTTACAAGAGACCCAGTACTTC
TRBV5-4	TRBD2	TRBJ2-3	few	CASSSTSGADADTQYF	TGTGCCAGCAGCTCGACTAGCGGAGCAGACGCAGATACGCAGTATTTT
TRBV3-1	.	TRBJ2-1	few	CASSQRGRDFYNEQFF	TGTGCCAGCAGCCAACGGGGCCGGGACTTCTACAATGAGCAGTTCTTC